The 28 T cell receptor beta chains listed next were all sequenced from one sample in a study of blood T cell repertoires in COVID-19. Assay used: immunoSEQ multiplex PCR; TCRdb lists only in-frame clones, some missing. The sample lists 380,000 or so clones, around nine tenths occurring once. The material sequenced was PBMCs or T cells enriched from blood (not recorded which). These receptors were obtained from a woman in her twenties or thirties with acute COVID-19.

V is TRBV7-7 and J is TRBJ1-3, with D tentatively TRBD1 (5 bases). This CDR3 has 15 amino acids. V lost 6 bases and J 0 bases, leaving 12 bases between the germline ends. Germline CDR1 is SSHAT and CDR2 is FNYEAQ (reference sequence). In DNA form, the CDR3 reads TGTGCCAGCAGTCCCGACAGCTCCTCTGGAAACACCATATATTTT. Translating it yields CASSPDSSSGNTIYF.

The rearrangement joins TRBV9 to TRBJ2-7; 9 nucleotides agree with TRBD1. In germline, CDR1 is SGDLS, CDR2 YYNGEE. After removal of 3 bases from V and 6 bases from J, the junction contained 7 bases not matched to a gene. The CDR3 is 14 amino acids. The CDR3 sequence is CASSETGGVGEQYF. Here the CDR3 DNA reads TGTGCCAGCAGCGAGACAGGGGGAGTAGGCGAGCAGTACTTC.

The chain uses TRBV29-1 and TRBJ1-2; TRBD1 might be the D (6 bases). This CDR3 is built from 17 residues. Trimming pared 0 bases from V and 4 bases from J, leaving 21 bases between. Germline CDR1 SQVTM, CDR2 ANQGSEA. CDR3 bases: TGCAGCGTTGAAGAGCCTCCGACAGGCTCGGCGGGCTATGGCTACACCTTC. Residues: CSVEEPPTGSAGYGYTF.

The chain carries TRBV12-3 or TRBV12-4 and TRBJ1-5; no clear D. This CDR3 spans 12 amino acids. Trimming pared 6 bases from V and 7 bases from J, leaving 10 bases between. The CDR3 protein is CASSAPGQPQHF. CDR3 nucleotide sequence: TGTGCCAGCAGCGCCCCCGGGCAGCCCCAGCATTTT.

The chain carries TRBV10-3 and TRBJ2-1, with 12 bases aligning to TRBD2. Trimming removed 6 bases from V and 4 bases from J; junction bases left unmatched: 4. Per germline, CDR1 ENHRY and CDR2 SYGVKD. The CDR3 runs 15 residues. In nucleotides, the CDR3 is TGTGCCATCAGACCCCTAGCGGGGGGGTACAATGAGCAGTTCTTC. It translates to CAIRPLAGGYNEQFF.

V and J are TRBV6-2 or TRBV6-3 and TRBJ2-7; 7 nucleotides match TRBD1. CDR1 and CDR2 (germline): MNHEY, SVGEGT. The J segment lost 3 bases and the V segment lost 6 bases, leaving 2 bases of the junction unmatched. CDR3 length equals 12 residues. The CDR3 loop is CASSGQVYEQYF. The CDR3 bases are TGTGCCAGCAGCGGACAGGTCTACGAGCAGTACTTC.

The V gene is TRBV7-9, the J gene TRBJ1-2; D not certain. V shed 3 bases and J shed 6 bases, with 17 bases lying between them. CDR1 and CDR2 (germline): SEHNR, FQNEAQ (reference sequence). The CDR3 length is 15 residues. This chain's CDR3 is CASSFPRTGYDGYTF. CDR3 coding DNA: TGTGCCAGCAGCTTCCCCCGGACGGGGTATGATGGCTACACCTTC.

The rearrangement links TRBV2 to TRBJ2-1; D is unresolved. The CDR3 consists of 13 residues. Germline CDR1 and CDR2: SNHLY and FYNNEI. Deletions cut 7 bases from V and 0 bases from J, with 7 bases between. Here the CDR3 DNA reads TGTGCCAGCAAGATCAGCTCCTACAATGAGCAGTTCTTC. Translating it yields CASKISSYNEQFF.

The chain is built from TRBV19 and TRBJ1-2; D may be TRBD1 (6 bases). Trimming removed 4 bases at V and 6 bases at J, with 12 bases between. The CDR3 is 13 residues long. Germline V lookup: CDR1 LNHDA, CDR2 SQIVND (reference sequence). CDR3 sequence (DNA): TGTGCCAGTAGTAAGGACAGTTCTCATGGCTACACCTTC. Its protein is CASSKDSSHGYTF.

This chain joins TRBV9 and TRBJ2-3; the match to TRBD1 covers 9 bases. The J segment lost 4 bases and the V segment lost 3 bases, leaving 6 bases of the junction unmatched. Germline-derived CDR1 and CDR2 are SGDLS and YYNGEE. This CDR3 comprises 15 residues. DNA for the CDR3: TGTGCCAGCAGCGCCGGGGACAGGGTGGCAGATACGCAGTATTTT. It encodes CASSAGDRVADTQYF. The full variable domain, with the rest looked up from reference TRBV9 and TRBJ2-3, is DSGVTQTPKHLITATGQRVTLRCSPRSGDLSVYWYQQSLDQGLQFLIQYYNGEERAKGNILERFSAQQFPDLHSELNLSSLELGDSALYFCASSAGDRVADTQYFGPGTRLTVL.

The J gene is TRBJ2-2, the V gene TRBV4-3; the D gene is possibly TRBD1 (5 bases). V was clipped by 5 bases and J by 5 bases, with 12 bases between them. Germline V gene data show CDR1 as LGHNA and CDR2 as YSLEER. The CDR3 runs to 14 residues. For the CDR3, the DNA is TGCGCCAGCAGCGTGCAGGGTAGGACCGGGGAGCTGTTTTTT. Encoded protein: CASSVQGRTGELFF.

The rearrangement joins TRBV18 to TRBJ2-3; 10 bases are shared with TRBD1. Germline V gives CDR1 KGHSH, CDR2 LQKENI. This CDR3 region has 16 residues. Trimming cost V 5 bases and J 3 bases; bases outside gene matches: 8. CDR3 DNA: TGTGCCAGCTCAGCTAGACAGGGGGCTGGGACAGATACGCAGTATTTT. It encodes CASSARQGAGTDTQYF.

This chain joins TRBV28 and TRBJ1-5, with 9 bases lining up with TRBD1. The germline V gene encodes CDR1 MDHEN and CDR2 SYDVKM. V shed 6 bases, J shed 4 bases, and the junction held 13 bases outside the gene matches. The CDR3 has 17 amino acids. The CDR3 DNA reads as TGTGCCAGCAGCACACCAGCCAAACAGGGGGCAAATCAGCCCCAGCATTTT. The encoded protein is CASSTPAKQGANQPQHF.

The chain employs TRBV9 and TRBJ1-1; no clear D. Trimming removed 3 bases at V and 11 bases at J, with 20 bases between. The CDR3 totals 14 residues. Germline values: CDR1 SGDLS, CDR2 YYNGEE. The CDR3 DNA sequence: TGTGCCAGCAGCGGGGGTGGAGGTGTCGGATTGGCTTTCTTT. Its protein is CASSGGGGVGLAFF.

The chain employs TRBV19 and TRBJ1-3; D is perhaps TRBD1 (6 bases). The CDR3 runs to 14 residues. Germline CDR1 and CDR2: LNHDA and SQIVND (reference sequence). The V end was cut by 8 bases, the J end by 4 bases, with 15 bases between. CDR3 region: CASRDKSAGNTIYF. The CDR3 DNA sequence: TGTGCCAGTCGGGACAAAAGCGCCGGAAACACCATATATTTT.

The chain recombines TRBV13 with TRBJ2-7; TRBD2 is a possible D gene (5 bases). V dropped 0 bases and J dropped 6 bases, with 6 bases sitting between them. This CDR3 region has 12 residues. Germline V gene lookup returns CDR1 PRHDT and CDR2 FYEKMQ (reference sequence). In DNA form, the CDR3 reads TGTGCCAGCAGCTTAGGGCGGGTCGAGCAGTACTTC. It is translated as CASSLGRVEQYF.

The rearrangement joins TRBV27 to TRBJ2-1; 11 bases line up with TRBD2. Losses at the gene ends were 5 bases for V and 5 bases for J; bases not matched to a gene: 5. The CDR3 is made up of 15 amino acids. Germline V gene sequence: CDR1 MNHEY, CDR2 SMNVEV (reference sequence). Written as DNA, the CDR3 is TGTGCCAGCAGTCCCGGGACTAGCGGAAACAATGAGCAGTTCTTC. Its translation: CASSPGTSGNNEQFF.

The chain recombines TRBV12-3 or TRBV12-4 with TRBJ1-1, with D unresolved. The CDR3 contains 13 residues. Between the trimmed V and J ends, which lost 7 bases and 4 bases, there was a span of 13 bases. CDR3: CASTLSPFTEAFF. In DNA form, the CDR3 reads TGTGCCAGCACCCTTTCCCCTTTCACTGAAGCTTTCTTT.

The chain employs TRBV6-5 and TRBJ1-4, with 7 bases fitting TRBD1. The CDR3 has 13 residues. CDR1 is MNHEY, CDR2 SVGAGI, per germline. With V trimmed by 8 bases and J by 8 bases, 8 bases remained unmatched. CDR3 region: CASAAGGLEKLFF. Here the CDR3 DNA reads TGTGCCAGCGCAGCAGGGGGGTTGGAAAAACTGTTTTTT.

This chain uses TRBV9 with TRBJ1-1; possibly TRBD1 for D (6 bases). Germline values: CDR1 SGDLS, CDR2 YYNGEE. This CDR3 contains 16 residues. The V and J ends lost 5 bases and 0 bases respectively, with 17 bases between them. The CDR3 protein is CASSPQGGGLNTEAFF. The CDR3 nucleotides are TGTGCCAGCAGTCCCCAAGGGGGGGGGCTGAACACTGAAGCTTTCTTT.

This rearrangement joins TRBV5-1 to TRBJ2-6; weak D call: TRBD2 (6 bases). Germline V gene sequence: CDR1 SGHRS, CDR2 YFSETQ. V was shortened by 2 bases and J by 0 bases, with 18 bases between the two germline ends. The CDR3 has 19 residues. CDR3 in amino acids: CASSFPPASALSGANVLTF. CDR3 sequence (DNA): TGCGCCAGCAGCTTCCCCCCTGCTAGCGCCCTCTCTGGGGCCAACGTCCTGACTTTC.

This chain uses TRBV5-1 with TRBJ1-1; 7 positions match TRBD1. Trimming cost V 4 bases and J 9 bases; bases outside gene matches: 6. This CDR3 has 12 amino acids. Germline CDR1 and CDR2: SGHRS and YFSETQ. This CDR3 reads CASSRDRAQAFF. The CDR3, as DNA: TGCGCCAGCAGCCGCGACAGGGCCCAAGCTTTCTTT.

In DNA form, the CDR3 reads TGTGCCAGCAGTCTCCAGGGGTCGAGAGAGACCCAGTACTTC. Encoded protein: CASSLQGSRETQYF. The chain has TRBV27 and TRBJ2-5; D possibly corresponds to TRBD1 (6 bases). Trimming stripped 5 bases from V and 4 bases from J, with 14 bases between. CDR3 size: 14 residues. Looked up from germline, CDR1 is MNHEY and CDR2 is SMNVEV (reference sequence).

This CDR3 is CASSWGGQGRMNTEAFF. DNA for the CDR3: TGTGCCAGCAGCTGGGGGGGACAGGGCCGCATGAACACTGAAGCTTTCTTT. This rearrangement joins TRBV7-9 to TRBJ1-1, with 9 bases aligning to TRBD1. CDR3 length equals 17 residues. Germline assignment: CDR1 SEHNR and CDR2 FQNEAQ (reference sequence). With V trimmed by 4 bases and J by 0 bases, 9 bases remained unmatched. The whole variable domain, remainder taken from reference TRBV7-9 and TRBJ1-1, is DTGVSQNPRHKITKRGQNVTFRCDPISEHNRLYWYRQTLGQGPEFLTYFQNEAQLEKSRLLSDRFSAERPKGSFSTLEIQRTEQGDSAMYLCASSWGGQGRMNTEAFFGQGTRLTVV.

The V call is TRBV6-5, the J call TRBJ1-1, with D possibly being TRBD1 (6 bases). The V gene's germline CDR1 is MNHEY and CDR2 SVGAGI. Trimming shortened V by 11 bases and J by 7 bases, and 20 bases separated the two germline ends. The CDR3 is 13 amino acids. The DNA for the CDR3 is TGTGCCGCCTATCCGAGCAGGGGCGGTGAAGCTTTCTTT. It codes for CAAYPSRGGEAFF.

The rearrangement joins TRBV18 to TRBJ2-2; unclear D gene. This CDR3 spans 17 amino acids. V gave up 2 bases and J gave up 3 bases, with 16 bases separating them. CDR1 KGHSH and CDR2 LQKENI come from the germline V gene. The CDR3 loop reads CASSPSQRPSDTGELFF. The CDR3 DNA is TGTGCCAGCTCACCAAGTCAAAGGCCGAGCGACACCGGGGAGCTGTTTTTT.

The chain has TRBV3-1 (or the pseudogene TRBV3-2) and TRBJ2-1; D is undetermined. The V gene's germline CDR1 is LGHDT and CDR2 YNNKEL (reference sequence). Trimming removed 0 bases at V and 1 base at J, with 7 bases between. The CDR3 is 15 amino acids. Written as DNA, the CDR3 is TGTGCCAGCAGCCAAGATCCTAGTTCCTACAATGAGCAGTTCTTC. It encodes CASSQDPSSYNEQFF.

The chain recombines TRBV9 with TRBJ2-5, with D possibly matching TRBD1 (6 bases). V was pared by 3 bases and J by 9 bases, with 18 bases between. This CDR3 region has 14 residues. CDR1 and CDR2 from the germline V gene are SGDLS and YYNGEE. The CDR3 DNA sequence: TGTGCCAGCAGCGCCCGGACAGCCCCGGAGGCCCAGTACTTC. Amino acid sequence: CASSARTAPEAQYF.